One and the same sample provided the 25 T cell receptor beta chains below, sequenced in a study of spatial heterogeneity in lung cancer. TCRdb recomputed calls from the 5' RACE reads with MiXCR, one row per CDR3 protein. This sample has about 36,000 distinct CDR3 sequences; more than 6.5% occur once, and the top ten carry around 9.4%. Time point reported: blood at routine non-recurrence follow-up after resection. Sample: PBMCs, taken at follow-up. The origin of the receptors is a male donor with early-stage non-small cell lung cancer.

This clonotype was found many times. The CDR3 bases are TGTGCCAGCAGTGAAGGGACCCTAGCGCAAGAGACCCAGTACTTC. This sequence encodes CASSEGTLAQETQYF. The chain uses TRBV6-1 and TRBJ2-5, with D possibly TRBD2 on 6 matching bases. Trimming took off 1 base at V and 2 bases at J, with 11 bases between the two ends. The CDR3 sequence is 15 residues long. Germline values: CDR1 MNHNS, CDR2 SASEGT.

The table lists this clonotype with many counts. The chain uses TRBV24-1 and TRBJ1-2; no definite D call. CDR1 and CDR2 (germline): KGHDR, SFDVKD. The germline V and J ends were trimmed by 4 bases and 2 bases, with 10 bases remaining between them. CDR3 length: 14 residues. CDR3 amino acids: CATSESGRNYGYTF. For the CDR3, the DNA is TGTGCCACCAGTGAGTCCGGGAGAAACTATGGCTACACCTTC.

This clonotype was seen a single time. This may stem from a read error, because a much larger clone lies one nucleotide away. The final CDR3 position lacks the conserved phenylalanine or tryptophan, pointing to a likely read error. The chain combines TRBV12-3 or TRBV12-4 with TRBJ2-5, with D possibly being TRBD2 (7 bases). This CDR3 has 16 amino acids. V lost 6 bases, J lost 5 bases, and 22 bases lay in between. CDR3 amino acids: CASRPPGEGEKETQYS. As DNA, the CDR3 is TGTGCCAGCAGACCCCCGGGGGAGGGGGAGAAGGAGACCCAGTACTCC.

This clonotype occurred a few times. The chain's CDR3 is CASSQGVSYEQYF. CDR3 bases: TGTGCCAGCAGTCAGGGAGTCTCCTACGAGCAGTACTTC. The J gene is TRBJ2-7, the V gene TRBV6-5; D might be TRBD1 or TRBD2, each matching 5 bases. Germline loops: CDR1 MNHEY, CDR2 SVGAGI. The CDR3 totals 13 residues. V lost 5 bases to trimming and J lost 0 bases, with 8 bases between them.

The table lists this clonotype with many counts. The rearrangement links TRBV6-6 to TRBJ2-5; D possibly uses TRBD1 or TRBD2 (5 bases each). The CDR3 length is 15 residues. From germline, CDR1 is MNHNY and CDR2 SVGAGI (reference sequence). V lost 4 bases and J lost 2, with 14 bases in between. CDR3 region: CASSSAVWGQETQYF. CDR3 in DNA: TGTGCCAGCAGTTCCGCCGTTTGGGGGCAAGAGACCCAGTACTTC.

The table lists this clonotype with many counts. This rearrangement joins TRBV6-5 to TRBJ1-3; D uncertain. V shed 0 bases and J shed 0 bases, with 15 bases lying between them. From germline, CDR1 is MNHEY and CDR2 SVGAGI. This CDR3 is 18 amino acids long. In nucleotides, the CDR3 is TGTGCCAGCAGTTACTCGATCACAGCCGTACTCTCTGGAAACACCATATATTTT. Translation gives CASSYSITAVLSGNTIYF.

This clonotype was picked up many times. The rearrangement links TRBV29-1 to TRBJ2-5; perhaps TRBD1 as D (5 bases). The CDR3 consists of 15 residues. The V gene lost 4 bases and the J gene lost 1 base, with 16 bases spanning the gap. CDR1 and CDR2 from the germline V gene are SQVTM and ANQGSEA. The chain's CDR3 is CSVGGGAQGQETQYF. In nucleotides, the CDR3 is TGCAGCGTTGGGGGTGGGGCTCAAGGCCAAGAGACCCAGTACTTC.

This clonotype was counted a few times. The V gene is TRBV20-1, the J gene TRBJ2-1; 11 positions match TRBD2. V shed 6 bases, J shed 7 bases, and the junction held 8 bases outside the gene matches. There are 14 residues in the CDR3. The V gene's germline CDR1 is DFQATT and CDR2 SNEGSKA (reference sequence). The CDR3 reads CSAISGGAFNEQFF. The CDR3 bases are TGCAGTGCCATTAGCGGGGGGGCTTTTAATGAGCAGTTCTTC.

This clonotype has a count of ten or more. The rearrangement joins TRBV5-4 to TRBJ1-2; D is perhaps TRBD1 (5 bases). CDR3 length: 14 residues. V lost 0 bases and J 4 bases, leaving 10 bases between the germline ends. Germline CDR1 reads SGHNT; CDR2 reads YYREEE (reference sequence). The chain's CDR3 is CASSLEGRLYGYTF. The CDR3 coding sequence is TGTGCCAGCAGCTTGGAGGGGAGACTCTATGGCTACACCTTC.

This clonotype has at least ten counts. The CDR3, as DNA: TGTGCTAGTGGAGCCCAGGGAAGAAACACCATATATTTT. The encoded protein is CASGAQGRNTIYF. The chain recombines TRBV12-5 with TRBJ1-3; the D gene is possibly TRBD1 (5 bases). V was trimmed by 6 bases and J by 5 bases, leaving 11 bases between them. Germline V CDR1 and CDR2: LGHNT, FRNRAP. The CDR3 extends over 13 amino acids.

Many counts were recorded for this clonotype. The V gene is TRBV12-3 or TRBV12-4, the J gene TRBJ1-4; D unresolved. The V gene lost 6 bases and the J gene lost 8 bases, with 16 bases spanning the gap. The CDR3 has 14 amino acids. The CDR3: CASSSSSRGEKLFF. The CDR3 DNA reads TGTGCCAGCAGCTCATCATCCCGCGGGGAAAAACTGTTTTTT.

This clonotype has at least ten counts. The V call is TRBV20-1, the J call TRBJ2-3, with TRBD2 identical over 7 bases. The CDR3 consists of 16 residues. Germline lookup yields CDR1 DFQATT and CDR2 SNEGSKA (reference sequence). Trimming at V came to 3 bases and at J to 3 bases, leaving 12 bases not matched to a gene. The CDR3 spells CSASGLESGVTDTQYF. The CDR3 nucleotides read TGCAGTGCTAGCGGGCTCGAAAGCGGGGTGACAGATACGCAGTATTTT.

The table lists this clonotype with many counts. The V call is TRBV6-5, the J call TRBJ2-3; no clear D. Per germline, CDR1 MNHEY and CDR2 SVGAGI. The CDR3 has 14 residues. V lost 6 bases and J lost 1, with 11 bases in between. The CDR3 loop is CASSPFLRTDTQYF. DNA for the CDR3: TGTGCCAGCAGCCCCTTCCTTCGCACAGATACGCAGTATTTT.

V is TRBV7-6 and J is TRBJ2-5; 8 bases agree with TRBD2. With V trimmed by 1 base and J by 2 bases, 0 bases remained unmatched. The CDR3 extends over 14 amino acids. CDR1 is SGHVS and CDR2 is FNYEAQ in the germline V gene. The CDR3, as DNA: TGTGCCAGCAGCTTAGAGCGGGGGCAAGAGACCCAGTACTTC. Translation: CASSLERGQETQYF.

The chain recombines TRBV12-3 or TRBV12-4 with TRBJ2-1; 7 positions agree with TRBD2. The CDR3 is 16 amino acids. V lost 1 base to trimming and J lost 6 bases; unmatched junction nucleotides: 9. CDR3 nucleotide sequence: TGTGCCAGCAGTTTAGGAGCTAGCTGGGAGGGCAATGAGCAGTTCTTC. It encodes CASSLGASWEGNEQFF.

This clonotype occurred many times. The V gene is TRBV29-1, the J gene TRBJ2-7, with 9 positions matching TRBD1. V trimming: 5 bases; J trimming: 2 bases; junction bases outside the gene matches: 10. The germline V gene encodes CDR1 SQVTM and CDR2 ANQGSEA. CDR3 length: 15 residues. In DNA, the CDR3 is TGCAGCGTTCCGGGGACAGGGCGATCCCCCTACGAGCAGTACTTC. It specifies CSVPGTGRSPYEQYF.

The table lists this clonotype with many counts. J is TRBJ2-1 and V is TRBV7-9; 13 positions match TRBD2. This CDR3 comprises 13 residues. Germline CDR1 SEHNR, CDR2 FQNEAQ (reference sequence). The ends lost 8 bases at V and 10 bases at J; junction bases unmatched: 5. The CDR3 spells CASSRGLAGEQFF. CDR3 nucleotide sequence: TGTGCCAGCTCACGGGGACTAGCGGGGGAGCAGTTCTTC.

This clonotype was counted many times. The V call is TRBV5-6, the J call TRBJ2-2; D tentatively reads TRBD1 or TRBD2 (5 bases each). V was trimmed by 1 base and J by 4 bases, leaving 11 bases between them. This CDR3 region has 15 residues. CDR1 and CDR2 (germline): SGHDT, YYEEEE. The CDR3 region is CASSLLWGSTGELFF. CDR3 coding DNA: TGTGCCAGCAGCTTGTTATGGGGGAGCACCGGGGAGCTGTTTTTT.

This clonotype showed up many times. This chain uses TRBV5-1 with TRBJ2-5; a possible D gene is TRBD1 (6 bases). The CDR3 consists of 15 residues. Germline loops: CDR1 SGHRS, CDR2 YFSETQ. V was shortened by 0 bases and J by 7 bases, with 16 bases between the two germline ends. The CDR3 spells CASSLVGTTERTQYF. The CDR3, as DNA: TGCGCCAGCAGCTTGGTAGGGACAACAGAGAGGACCCAGTACTTC.

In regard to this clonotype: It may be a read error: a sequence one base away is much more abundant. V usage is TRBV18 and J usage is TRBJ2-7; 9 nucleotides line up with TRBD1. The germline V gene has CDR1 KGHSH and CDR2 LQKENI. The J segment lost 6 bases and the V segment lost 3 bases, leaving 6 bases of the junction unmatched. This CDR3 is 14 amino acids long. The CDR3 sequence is CASSPGTGRCEQYF. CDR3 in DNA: TGTGCCAGCTCACCGGGGACAGGGAGGTGCGAGCAGTACTTC.

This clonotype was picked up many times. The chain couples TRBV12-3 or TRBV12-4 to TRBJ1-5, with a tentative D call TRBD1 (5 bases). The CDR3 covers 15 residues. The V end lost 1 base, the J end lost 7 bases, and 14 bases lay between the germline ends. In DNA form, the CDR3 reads TGTGCCAGCAGTTTAGGAATAGGGCAGGGCCAGCCCCAGCATTTT. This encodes CASSLGIGQGQPQHF.

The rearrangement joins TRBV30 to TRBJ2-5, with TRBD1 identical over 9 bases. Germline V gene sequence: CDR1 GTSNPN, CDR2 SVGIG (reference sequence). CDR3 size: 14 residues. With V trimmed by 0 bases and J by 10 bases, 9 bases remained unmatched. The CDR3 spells CAWSVVDRGLVQYF. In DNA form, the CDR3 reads TGTGCCTGGAGTGTTGTGGACAGGGGACTGGTCCAGTACTTC.

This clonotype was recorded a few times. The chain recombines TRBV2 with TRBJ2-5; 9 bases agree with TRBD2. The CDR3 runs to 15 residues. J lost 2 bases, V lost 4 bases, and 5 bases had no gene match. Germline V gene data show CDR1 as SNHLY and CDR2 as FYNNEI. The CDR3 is CASSGGLAVQETQYF. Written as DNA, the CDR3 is TGTGCCAGCAGTGGGGGACTAGCAGTGCAAGAGACCCAGTACTTC.

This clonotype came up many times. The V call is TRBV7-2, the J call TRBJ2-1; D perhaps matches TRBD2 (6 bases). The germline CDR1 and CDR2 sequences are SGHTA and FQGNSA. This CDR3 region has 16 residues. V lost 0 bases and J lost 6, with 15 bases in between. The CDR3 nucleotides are TGTGCCAGCAGCTTAGCTCACCTCGGGAGTGGCAATGAGCAGTTCTTC. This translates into CASSLAHLGSGNEQFF.

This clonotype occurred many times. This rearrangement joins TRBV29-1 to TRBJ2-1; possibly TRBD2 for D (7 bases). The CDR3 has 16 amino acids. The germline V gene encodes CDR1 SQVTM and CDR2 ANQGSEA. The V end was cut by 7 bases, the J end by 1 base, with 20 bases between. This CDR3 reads CSATGGAGLSYNEQFF. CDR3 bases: TGCAGCGCTACTGGGGGGGCCGGGCTTTCCTACAATGAGCAGTTCTTC.